This TCR beta chain was recovered during a study of blood T cell repertoires in COVID-19. Study-level background: Samples came from the United States, Italy and Spain, spanning acute and convalescent COVID-19. PBMCs, B-cell-depleted T cells, or T cells provided the cDNA or gDNA that made up the material.

Trimming pared 3 bases from V and 0 bases from J, leaving 13 bases between. CDR3 length: 16 residues. Per the original methods: Amplification from reference gene primers served as the basis for estimated nucleated cell counts. Data came from immunoSEQ multiplex PCR; TCRdb stores just in-frame clones and leaves some out. V, J and clone size are those of that table, while D and trimming were read from the DNA. In the table there are roughly 180,000 clones, 75% to 90% of which are singletons. The sample comprised peripheral blood. The chain employs TRBV5-3 and TRBJ1-3; D is possibly TRBD1 (5 bases). TRBV5-3 is classed as an ORF, of uncertain function. The sequence was obtained from a woman aged 60 to 75 with acute or convalescent COVID-19. This CDR3 is CARSSKDSSSGNTIYF. The CDR3 DNA reads TGTGCCAGAAGCTCGAAAGACAGTTCCTCTGGAAACACCATATATTTT.